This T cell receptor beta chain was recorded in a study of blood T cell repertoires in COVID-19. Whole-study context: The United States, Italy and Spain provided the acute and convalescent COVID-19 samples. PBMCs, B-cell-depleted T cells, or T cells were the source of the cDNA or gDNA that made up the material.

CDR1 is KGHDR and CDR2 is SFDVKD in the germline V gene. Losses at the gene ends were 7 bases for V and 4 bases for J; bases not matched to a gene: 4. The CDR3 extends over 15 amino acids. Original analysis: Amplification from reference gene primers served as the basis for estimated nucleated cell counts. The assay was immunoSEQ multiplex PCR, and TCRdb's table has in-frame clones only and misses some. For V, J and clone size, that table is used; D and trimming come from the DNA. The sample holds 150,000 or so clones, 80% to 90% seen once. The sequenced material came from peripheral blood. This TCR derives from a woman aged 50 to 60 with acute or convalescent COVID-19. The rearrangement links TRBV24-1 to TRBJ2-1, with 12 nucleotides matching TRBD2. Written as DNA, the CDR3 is TGTGCCACCAGCCAGACTAGCGGGGGATACAATGAGCAGTTCTTC. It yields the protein CATSQTSGGYNEQFF.